The T cell receptor (beta chain) described here comes from a study of blood T cell repertoires in COVID-19. About the study: COVID-19 samples, acute and convalescent, were from the United States, Italy and Spain. T cells, B-cell-depleted T cells, or PBMCs provided the cDNA or gDNA that served as material.

Trimming removed 0 bases from V and 3 bases from J; junction bases left unmatched: 3. From germline, CDR1 is ENHRY and CDR2 SYGVKD. This CDR3 region has 15 residues. Original analysis: The authors estimated nucleated cell counts from reference gene primer amplification. Repertoires were generated with immunoSEQ multiplex PCR, while TCRdb's copy carries only in-frame clones and drops some. V, J and clone size derive from that table, while D and trimming were established from the DNA sequence. The profile shows about 200,000 clones, over 60% of them singletons. The J gene is TRBJ2-3, the V gene TRBV10-3; 7 nucleotides agree with TRBD1. This receptor was taken from an older woman with acute or convalescent COVID-19. Sequencing was performed on peripheral blood. The CDR3 DNA reads as TGTGCCATCAGTGAGTCCGGGACAGCAACAGATACGCAGTATTTT. Encoded protein: CAISESGTATDTQYF.